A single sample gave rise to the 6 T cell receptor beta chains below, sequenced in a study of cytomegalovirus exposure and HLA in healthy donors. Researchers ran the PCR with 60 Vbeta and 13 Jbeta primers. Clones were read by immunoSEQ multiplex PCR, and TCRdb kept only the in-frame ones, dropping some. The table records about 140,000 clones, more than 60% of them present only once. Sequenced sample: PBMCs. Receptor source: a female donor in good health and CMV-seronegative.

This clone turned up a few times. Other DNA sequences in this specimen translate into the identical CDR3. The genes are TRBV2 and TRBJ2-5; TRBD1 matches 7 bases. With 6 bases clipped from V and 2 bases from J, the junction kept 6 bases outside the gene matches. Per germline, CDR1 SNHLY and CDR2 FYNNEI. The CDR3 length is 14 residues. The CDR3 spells CASSDPGQQETQYF. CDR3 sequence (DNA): TGTGCCAGCAGCGACCCGGGACAGCAAGAGACCCAGTACTTC.

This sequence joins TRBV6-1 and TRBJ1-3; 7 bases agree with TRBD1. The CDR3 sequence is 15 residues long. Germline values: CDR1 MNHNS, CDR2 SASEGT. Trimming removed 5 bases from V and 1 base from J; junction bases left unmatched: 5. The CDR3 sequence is CASSSDRESGNTIYF. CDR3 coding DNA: TGTGCCAGCAGTTCCGACAGGGAGTCTGGAAACACCATATATTTT.

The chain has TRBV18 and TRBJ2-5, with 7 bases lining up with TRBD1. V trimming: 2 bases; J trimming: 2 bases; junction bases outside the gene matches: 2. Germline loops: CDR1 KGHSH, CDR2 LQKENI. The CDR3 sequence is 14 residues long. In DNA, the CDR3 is TGTGCCAGCTCACCATTGGGACAGCAAGAGACCCAGTACTTC. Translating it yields CASSPLGQQETQYF.

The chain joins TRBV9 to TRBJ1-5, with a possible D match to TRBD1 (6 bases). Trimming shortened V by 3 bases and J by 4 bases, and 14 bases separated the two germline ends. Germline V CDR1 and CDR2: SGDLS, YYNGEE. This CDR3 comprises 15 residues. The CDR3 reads CASSEGTSPNQPQHF. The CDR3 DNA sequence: TGTGCCAGCAGCGAAGGGACATCGCCTAATCAGCCCCAGCATTTT.

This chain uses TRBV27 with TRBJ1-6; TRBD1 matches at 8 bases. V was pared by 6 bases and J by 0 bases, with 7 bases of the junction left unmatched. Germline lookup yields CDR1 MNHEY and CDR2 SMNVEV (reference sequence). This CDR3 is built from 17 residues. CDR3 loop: CASRDSQGVSYNSPLHF. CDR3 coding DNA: TGTGCCAGCAGGGACTCACAGGGGGTCTCCTATAATTCACCCCTCCACTTT.

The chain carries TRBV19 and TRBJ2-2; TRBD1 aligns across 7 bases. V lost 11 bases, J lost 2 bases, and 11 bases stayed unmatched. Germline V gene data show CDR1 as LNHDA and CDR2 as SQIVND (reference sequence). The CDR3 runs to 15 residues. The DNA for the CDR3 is TGTGCCGTTACCCAGGGACAGATTAACACCGGGGAGCTGTTTTTT. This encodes CAVTQGQINTGELFF.